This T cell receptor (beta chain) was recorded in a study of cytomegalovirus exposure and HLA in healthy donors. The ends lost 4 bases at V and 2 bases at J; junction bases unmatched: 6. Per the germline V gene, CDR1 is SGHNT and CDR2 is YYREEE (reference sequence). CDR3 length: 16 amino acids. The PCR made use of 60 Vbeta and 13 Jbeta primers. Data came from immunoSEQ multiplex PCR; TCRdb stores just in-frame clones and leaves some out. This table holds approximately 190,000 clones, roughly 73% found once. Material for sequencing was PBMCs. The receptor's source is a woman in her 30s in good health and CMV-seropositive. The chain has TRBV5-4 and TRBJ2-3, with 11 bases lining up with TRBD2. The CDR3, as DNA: TGTGCCAGCAGCCCCGGGACTAGCGGCCTCACAGATACGCAGTATTTT. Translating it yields CASSPGTSGLTDTQYF.